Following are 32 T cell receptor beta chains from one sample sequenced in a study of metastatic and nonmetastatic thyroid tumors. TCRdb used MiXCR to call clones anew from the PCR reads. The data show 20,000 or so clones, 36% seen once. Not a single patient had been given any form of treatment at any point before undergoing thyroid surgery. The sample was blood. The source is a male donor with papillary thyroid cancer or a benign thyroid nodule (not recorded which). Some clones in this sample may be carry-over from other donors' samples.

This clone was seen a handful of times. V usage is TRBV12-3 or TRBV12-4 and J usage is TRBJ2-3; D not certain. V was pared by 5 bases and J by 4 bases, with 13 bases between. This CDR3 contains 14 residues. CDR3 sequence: CASSLGPKPDTQYF. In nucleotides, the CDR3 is TGTGCCAGCAGTCTCGGACCCAAACCAGATACGCAGTATTTT.

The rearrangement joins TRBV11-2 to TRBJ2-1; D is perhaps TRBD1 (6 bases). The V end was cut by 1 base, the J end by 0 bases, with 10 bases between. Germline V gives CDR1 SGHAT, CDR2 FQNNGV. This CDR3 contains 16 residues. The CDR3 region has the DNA TGTGCCAGCAGCTTAGGGACAGCATCCTCCTACAATGAGCAGTTCTTC. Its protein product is CASSLGTASSYNEQFF.

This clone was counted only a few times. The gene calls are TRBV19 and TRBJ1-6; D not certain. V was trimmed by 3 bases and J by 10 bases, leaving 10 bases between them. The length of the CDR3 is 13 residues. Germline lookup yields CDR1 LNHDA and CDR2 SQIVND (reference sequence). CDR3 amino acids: CASSIPERSPLHF. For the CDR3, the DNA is TGTGCCAGTAGTATCCCGGAAAGATCACCCCTCCACTTT.

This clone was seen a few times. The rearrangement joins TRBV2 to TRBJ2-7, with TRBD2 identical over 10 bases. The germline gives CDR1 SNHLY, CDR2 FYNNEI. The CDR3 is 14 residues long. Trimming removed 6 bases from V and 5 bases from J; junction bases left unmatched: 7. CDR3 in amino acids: CASRTGTSDHEQYF. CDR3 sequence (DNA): TGTGCCAGCAGGACCGGGACTAGCGACCACGAGCAGTACTTC.

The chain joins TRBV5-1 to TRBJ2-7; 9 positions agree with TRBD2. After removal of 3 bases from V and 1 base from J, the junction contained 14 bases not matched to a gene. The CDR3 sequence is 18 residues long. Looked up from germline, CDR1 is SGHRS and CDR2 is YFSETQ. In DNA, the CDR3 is TGCGCCAGCAGCTCATATGGCGGGAGGGCCGGGAGGTCCTACGAGCAGTACTTC. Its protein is CASSSYGGRAGRSYEQYF.

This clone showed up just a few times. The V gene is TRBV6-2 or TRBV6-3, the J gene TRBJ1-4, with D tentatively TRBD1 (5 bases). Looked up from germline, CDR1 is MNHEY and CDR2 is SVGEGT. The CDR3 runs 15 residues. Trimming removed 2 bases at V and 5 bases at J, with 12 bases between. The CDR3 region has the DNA TGTGCCAGCAGTTACGGGGCGGGAAGGAATGAAAAACTGTTTTTT. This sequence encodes CASSYGAGRNEKLFF.

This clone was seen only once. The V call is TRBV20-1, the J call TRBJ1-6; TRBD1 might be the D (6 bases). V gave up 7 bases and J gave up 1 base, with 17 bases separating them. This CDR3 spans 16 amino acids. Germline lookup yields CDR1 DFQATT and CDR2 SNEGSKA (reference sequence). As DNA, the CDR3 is TGCAGTGGGTGGACAGCGACTGGGTCCTATAATTCACCCCTCCACTTT. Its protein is CSGWTATGSYNSPLHF.

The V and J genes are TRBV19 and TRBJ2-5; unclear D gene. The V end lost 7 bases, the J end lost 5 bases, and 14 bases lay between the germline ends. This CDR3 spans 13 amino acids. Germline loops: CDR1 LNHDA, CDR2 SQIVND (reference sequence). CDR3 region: CASTTSGGETQYF. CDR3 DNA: TGTGCCAGTACTACTTCGGGTGGGGAGACCCAGTACTTC.

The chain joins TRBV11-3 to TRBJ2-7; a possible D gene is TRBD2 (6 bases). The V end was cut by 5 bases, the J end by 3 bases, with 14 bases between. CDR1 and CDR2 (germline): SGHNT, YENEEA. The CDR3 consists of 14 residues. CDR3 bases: TGTGCCAGCAGCGTGTTTGGGGGAGGCTACGAGCAGTACTTC. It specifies CASSVFGGGYEQYF.

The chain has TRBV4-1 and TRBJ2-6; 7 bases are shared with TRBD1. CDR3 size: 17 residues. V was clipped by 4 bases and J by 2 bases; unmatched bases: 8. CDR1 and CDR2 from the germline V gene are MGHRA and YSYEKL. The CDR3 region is CASSPRGGATGANVLTF. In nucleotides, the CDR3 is TGCGCCAGCAGCCCCAGAGGGGGCGCGACTGGGGCCAACGTCCTGACTTTC.

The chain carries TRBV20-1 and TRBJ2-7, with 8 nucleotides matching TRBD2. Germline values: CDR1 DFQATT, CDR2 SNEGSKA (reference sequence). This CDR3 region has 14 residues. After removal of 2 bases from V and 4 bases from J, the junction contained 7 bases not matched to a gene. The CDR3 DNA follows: TGCAGTGCTAGAAAGCGGGAGAGGTCGTACGAGCAGTACTTC. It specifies CSARKRERSYEQYF.

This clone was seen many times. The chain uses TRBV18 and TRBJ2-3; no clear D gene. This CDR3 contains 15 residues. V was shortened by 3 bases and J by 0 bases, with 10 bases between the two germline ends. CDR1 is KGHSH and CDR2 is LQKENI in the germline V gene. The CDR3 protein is CASSPSYPSTDTQYF. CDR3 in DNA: TGTGCCAGCTCACCGAGTTACCCTAGCACAGATACGCAGTATTTT.

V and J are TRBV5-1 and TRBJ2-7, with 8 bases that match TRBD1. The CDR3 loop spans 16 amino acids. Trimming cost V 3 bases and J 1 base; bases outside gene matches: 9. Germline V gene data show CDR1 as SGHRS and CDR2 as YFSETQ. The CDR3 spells CASSYGPDRGSYEQYF. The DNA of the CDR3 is TGCGCCAGCAGCTACGGCCCCGACAGGGGATCCTACGAGCAGTACTTC.

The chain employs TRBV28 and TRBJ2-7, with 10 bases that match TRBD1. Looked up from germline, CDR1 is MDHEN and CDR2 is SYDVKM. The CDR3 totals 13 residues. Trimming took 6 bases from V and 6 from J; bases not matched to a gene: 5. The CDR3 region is CASSWDRGSEQYF. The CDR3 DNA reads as TGTGCCAGCAGCTGGGACAGGGGAAGCGAGCAGTACTTC.

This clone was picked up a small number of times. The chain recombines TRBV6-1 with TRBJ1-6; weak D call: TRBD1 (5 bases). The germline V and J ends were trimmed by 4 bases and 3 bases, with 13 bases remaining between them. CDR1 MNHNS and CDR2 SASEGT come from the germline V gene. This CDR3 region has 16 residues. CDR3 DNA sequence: TGTGCCAGCAGTGTTTGGGGGGAGCTCTATAATTCACCCCTCCACTTT. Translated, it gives CASSVWGELYNSPLHF.

CDR3 sequence (DNA): TGTGCCAGCAGTTACTCAACGATACTCAATGAGCAGTTCTTC. Amino acids: CASSYSTILNEQFF. The rearrangement uses TRBV6-2 or TRBV6-3 and TRBJ2-1; D is unresolved. CDR3 length: 14 residues. Germline loops: CDR1 MNHEY, CDR2 SVGEGT. V was shortened by 0 bases and J by 6 bases, with 9 bases between the two germline ends.

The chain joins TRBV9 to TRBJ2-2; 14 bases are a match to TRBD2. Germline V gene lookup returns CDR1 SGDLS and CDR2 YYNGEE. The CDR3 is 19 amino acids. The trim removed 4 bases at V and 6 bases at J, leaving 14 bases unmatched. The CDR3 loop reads CASSKGSSGLAGASGELFF. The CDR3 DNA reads TGTGCCAGCAGCAAAGGTTCTTCGGGACTAGCGGGAGCCTCCGGGGAGCTGTTTTTT.

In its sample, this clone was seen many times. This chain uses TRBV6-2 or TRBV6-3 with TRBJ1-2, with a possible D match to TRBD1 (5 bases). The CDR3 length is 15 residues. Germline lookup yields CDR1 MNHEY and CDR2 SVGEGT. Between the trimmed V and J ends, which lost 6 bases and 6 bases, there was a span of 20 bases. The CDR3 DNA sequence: TGTGCCAGCAGCCGAAGTGGGGGACCGGACCATGGCTACACCTTC. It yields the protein CASSRSGGPDHGYTF.

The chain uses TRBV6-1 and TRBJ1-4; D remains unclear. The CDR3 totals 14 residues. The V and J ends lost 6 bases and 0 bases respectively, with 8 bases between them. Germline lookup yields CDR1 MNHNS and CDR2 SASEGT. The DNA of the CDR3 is TGTGCCAGCAGCCAGAACCCAACTAATGAAAAACTGTTTTTT. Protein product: CASSQNPTNEKLFF.

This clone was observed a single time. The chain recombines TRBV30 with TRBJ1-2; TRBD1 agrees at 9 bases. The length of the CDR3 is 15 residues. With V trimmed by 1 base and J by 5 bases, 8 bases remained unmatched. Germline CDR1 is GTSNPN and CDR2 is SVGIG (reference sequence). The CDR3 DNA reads TGTGCCTGGAGTGGGACAGGGGCTAACCGATATGGCTACACCTTC. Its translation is CAWSGTGANRYGYTF.

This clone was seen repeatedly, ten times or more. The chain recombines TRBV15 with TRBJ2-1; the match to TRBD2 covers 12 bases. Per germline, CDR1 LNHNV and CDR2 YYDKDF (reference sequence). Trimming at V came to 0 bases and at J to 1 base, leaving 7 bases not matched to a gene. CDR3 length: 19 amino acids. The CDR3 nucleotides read TGTGCCACCAGCAGAGATTCTAGCGGGAGGGCCGGGTCCTACAATGAGCAGTTCTTC. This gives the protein CATSRDSSGRAGSYNEQFF.

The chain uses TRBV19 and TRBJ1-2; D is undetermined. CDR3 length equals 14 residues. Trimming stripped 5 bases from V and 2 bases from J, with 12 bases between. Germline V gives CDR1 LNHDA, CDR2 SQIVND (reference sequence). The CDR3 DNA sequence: TGTGCCAGTAGTCGCGACGGTATGAACTATGGCTACACCTTC. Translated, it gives CASSRDGMNYGYTF.

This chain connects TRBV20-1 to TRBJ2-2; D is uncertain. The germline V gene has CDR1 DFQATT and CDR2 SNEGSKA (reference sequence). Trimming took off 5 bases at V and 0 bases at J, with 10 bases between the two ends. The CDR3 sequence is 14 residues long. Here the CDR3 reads CSASHSSNTGELFF. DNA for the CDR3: TGCAGTGCTTCTCACAGCTCGAACACCGGGGAGCTGTTTTTT.

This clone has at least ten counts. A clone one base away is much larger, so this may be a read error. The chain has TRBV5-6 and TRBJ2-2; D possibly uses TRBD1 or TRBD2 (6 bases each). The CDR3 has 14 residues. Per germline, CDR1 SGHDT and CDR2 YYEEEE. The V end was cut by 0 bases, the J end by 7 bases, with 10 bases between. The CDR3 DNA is TGTGCCAGCAGCTTGGATCGGGGGCTCGGGGAGCTGTTTTTT. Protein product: CASSLDRGLGELFF.

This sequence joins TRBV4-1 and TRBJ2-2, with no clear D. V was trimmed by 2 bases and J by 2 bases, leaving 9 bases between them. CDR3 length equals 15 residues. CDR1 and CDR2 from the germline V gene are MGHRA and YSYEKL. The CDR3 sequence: CASSQLPGNTGELFF. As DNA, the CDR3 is TGCGCCAGCAGCCAACTCCCAGGAAACACCGGGGAGCTGTTTTTT.

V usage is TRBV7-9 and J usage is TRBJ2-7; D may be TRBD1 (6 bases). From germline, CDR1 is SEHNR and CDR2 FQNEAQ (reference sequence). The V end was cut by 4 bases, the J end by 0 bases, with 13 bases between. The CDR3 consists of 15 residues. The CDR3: CASSYDDRTSYEQYF. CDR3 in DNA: TGTGCCAGCAGCTACGATGACAGGACCTCCTACGAGCAGTACTTC.

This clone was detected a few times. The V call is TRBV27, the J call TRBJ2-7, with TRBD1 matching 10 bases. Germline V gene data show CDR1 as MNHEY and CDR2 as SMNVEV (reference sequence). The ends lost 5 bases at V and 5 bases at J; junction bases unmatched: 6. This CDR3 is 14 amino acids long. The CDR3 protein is CASSRDRGLDEQYF. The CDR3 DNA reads TGTGCCAGCAGTCGGGACAGGGGTTTAGACGAGCAGTACTTC.

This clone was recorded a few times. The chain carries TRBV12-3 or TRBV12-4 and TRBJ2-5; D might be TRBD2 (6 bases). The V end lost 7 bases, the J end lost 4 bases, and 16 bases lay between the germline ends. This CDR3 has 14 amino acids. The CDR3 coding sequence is TGTGCCAGCACCCTGTGGGGGGTCCCAGAGACCCAGTACTTC. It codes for CASTLWGVPETQYF.

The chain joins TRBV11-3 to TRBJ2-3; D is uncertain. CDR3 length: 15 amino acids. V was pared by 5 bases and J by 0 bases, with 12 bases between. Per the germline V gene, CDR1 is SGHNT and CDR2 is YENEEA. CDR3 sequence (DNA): TGTGCCAGCAGCCCAAGGGCCAGGAGCACAGATACGCAGTATTTT. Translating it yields CASSPRARSTDTQYF.

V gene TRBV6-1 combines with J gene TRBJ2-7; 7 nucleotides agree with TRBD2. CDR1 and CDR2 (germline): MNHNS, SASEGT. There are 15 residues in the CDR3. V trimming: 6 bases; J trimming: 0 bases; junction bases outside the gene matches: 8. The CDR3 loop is CASSPIAGSSYEQYF. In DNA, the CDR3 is TGTGCCAGCAGCCCCATAGCGGGTAGCTCCTACGAGCAGTACTTC.

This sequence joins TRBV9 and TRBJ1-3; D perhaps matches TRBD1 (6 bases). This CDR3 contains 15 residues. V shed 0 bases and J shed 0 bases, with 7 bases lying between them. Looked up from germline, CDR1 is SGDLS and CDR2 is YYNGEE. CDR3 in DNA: TGTGCCAGCAGCGTAGACAGGGCCTCTGGAAACACCATATATTTT. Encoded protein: CASSVDRASGNTIYF.

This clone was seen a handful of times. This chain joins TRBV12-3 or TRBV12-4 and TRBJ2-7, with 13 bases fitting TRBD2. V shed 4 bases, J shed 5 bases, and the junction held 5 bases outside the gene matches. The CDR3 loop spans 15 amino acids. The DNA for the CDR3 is TGTGCCAGCAGTTCCTGGACTAGCGGGAGTAACGAGCAGTACTTC. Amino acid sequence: CASSSWTSGSNEQYF.